Sequencing of this T cell receptor beta chain was carried out in a study of OX40 agonist ivuxolimab in advanced cancers. The table came from immunoSEQ multiplex PCR; TCRdb's copy has only in-frame clones and leaves some out. Of around 67,000 clones listed, over 70% are singletons. This sequence originates from an adult with an advanced solid tumor such as melanoma, head and neck, liver or kidney cancer. The specimen was CD4+ or CD8+ T cells sorted from blood, collected in a trial of the OX40 agonist ivuxolimab.

CDR3 bases: TGTGCCAGCAGCTTAAGCCCGGGATCGGGGTACTACGAGCAGTACTTC. It specifies CASSLSPGSGYYEQYF. This rearrangement joins TRBV7-2 to TRBJ2-7; perhaps TRBD2 as D (5 bases). Germline V CDR1 and CDR2: SGHTA, FQGNSA. The V end was cut by 2 bases, the J end by 3 bases, with 17 bases between. The CDR3 loop spans 16 amino acids.